Listed here are 14 T cell receptor beta chains from one sample, sequenced in a study of shared clonotypes between healthy human individuals. The method was immunoSEQ multiplex PCR; TCRdb's version includes in-frame clones alone and lacks a portion of them. Among 2 million to 2.5 million clones, 90% to 97% were seen once, and the ten largest hold more than 0.1%. Material for sequencing was naive CD4+ T cells sorted from blood. Subset noted: CD45RA+ positively selected. These receptors originate from a man between 18 and 35 years old in good health.

Comments on this clone: Other DNA variants within this sample encode the same CDR3. V and J are TRBV9 and TRBJ2-3; 10 bases are shared with TRBD2. From germline, CDR1 is SGDLS and CDR2 YYNGEE. The length of the CDR3 is 16 residues. Trimming removed 0 bases from V and 1 base from J; junction bases left unmatched: 2. CDR3 in DNA: TGTGCCAGCAGCGTAGCAGGACTAGCGGGCACAGATACGCAGTATTTT. Translation gives CASSVAGLAGTDTQYF.

The chain is built from TRBV5-4 and TRBJ1-2; the D gene is possibly TRBD1 (5 bases). Germline V CDR1 and CDR2: SGHNT, YYREEE (reference sequence). With 4 bases removed from V and 3 bases from J, the gap between germline ends came to 13 bases. This CDR3 is built from 14 residues. The DNA of the CDR3 is TGTGCCAGCAGCCCAGAGGACACAGACTATGGCTACACCTTC. This sequence encodes CASSPEDTDYGYTF.

The chain uses TRBV25-1 and TRBJ2-5; TRBD1 matches 7 bases. CDR1 is MGHDK, CDR2 SYGVNS, per germline. Losses at the gene ends were 4 bases for V and 3 bases for J; bases not matched to a gene: 14. The CDR3 runs to 17 residues. The CDR3 nucleotides are TGTGCCAGCAGTGTTCGGGTAAGGGGACAGTCCGAAGAGACCCAGTACTTC. This codes for CASSVRVRGQSEETQYF.

The V gene is TRBV7-3, the J gene TRBJ2-7; the match to TRBD1 covers 8 bases. The CDR3 sequence is 15 residues long. Trimming took 1 base from V and 2 from J; bases not matched to a gene: 4. Germline CDR1 SGHTA, CDR2 FQGTGA. The CDR3 nucleotides are TGTGCCAGCAGCTTAAACAGGGGGTCAGCCTACGAGCAGTACTTC. This sequence encodes CASSLNRGSAYEQYF.

The gene calls are TRBV4-1 and TRBJ1-2; D gene unclear. V was pared by 2 bases and J by 1 base, with 11 bases between. This CDR3 contains 15 residues. Germline loops: CDR1 MGHRA, CDR2 YSYEKL. CDR3: CASSQFRDLNYGYTF. For the CDR3, the DNA is TGCGCCAGCAGCCAATTCCGAGACCTTAACTATGGCTACACCTTC.

The chain employs TRBV7-6 and TRBJ1-2; D gene uncertain. The CDR3 length is 13 residues. CDR1 and CDR2 (germline): SGHVS, FNYEAQ. V was shortened by 5 bases and J by 4 bases, with 11 bases between the two germline ends. The CDR3: CASSPEETYGYTF. The CDR3 DNA follows: TGTGCCAGCAGCCCCGAGGAGACCTATGGCTACACCTTC.

The chain employs TRBV4-1 and TRBJ2-5; 8 nucleotides align to TRBD1. Germline V gene lookup returns CDR1 MGHRA and CDR2 YSYEKL. Trimming took 4 bases from V and 3 from J; bases not matched to a gene: 7. The CDR3 is made up of 15 amino acids. The CDR3 coding sequence is TGCGCCAGCAGCCCCGGACAGGGCCAAAAAGAGACCCAGTACTTC. Its protein is CASSPGQGQKETQYF.

This rearrangement joins TRBV29-1 to TRBJ2-2, with TRBD1 matching 8 bases. Germline CDR1 is SQVTM and CDR2 is ANQGSEA. V shed 6 bases and J 7 bases; nucleotides not matched to a gene: 4. The length of the CDR3 is 12 residues. CDR3 sequence reads: CSVDRVHGELFF. CDR3 nucleotides: TGCAGCGTGGACAGGGTCCACGGGGAGCTGTTTTTT.

This rearrangement joins TRBV6-1 to TRBJ1-1; D unresolved. Per germline, CDR1 MNHNS and CDR2 SASEGT. This CDR3 comprises 15 residues. Trimming removed 1 base at V and 2 bases at J, with 11 bases between. The CDR3 nucleotides are TGTGCCAGCAGTGAAGGACTTTGGGGTAACACTGAAGCTTTCTTT. Translated, it gives CASSEGLWGNTEAFF.

V gene TRBV28 combines with J gene TRBJ1-4, with D perhaps TRBD1 (6 bases). CDR1 and CDR2 from the germline V gene are MDHEN and SYDVKM. The CDR3 covers 15 residues. With 5 bases removed from V and 4 bases from J, the gap between germline ends came to 14 bases. The DNA for the CDR3 is TGTGCCAGCAGTCCTTGGACAGCCATTAATGAAAAACTGTTTTTT. Encoded protein: CASSPWTAINEKLFF.

The V and J genes are TRBV6-1 and TRBJ2-7; 8 nucleotides match TRBD1. J gave up 4 bases and V 8 bases, and 7 bases lay outside the gene matches. CDR3 length: 13 amino acids. Germline V gene lookup returns CDR1 MNHNS and CDR2 SASEGT. CDR3 amino acids: CASGRTGMYEQYF. CDR3 nucleotide sequence: TGTGCCAGCGGACGGACAGGGATGTACGAGCAGTACTTC.

The CDR3 here is CASSLGLRYYEQYF. CDR3 DNA sequence: TGTGCCAGCAGTTTAGGTTTACGATACTACGAGCAGTACTTC. J is TRBJ2-7 and V is TRBV27; no firm D call. Trimming removed 2 bases from V and 3 bases from J, with 11 bases in between. The V gene's germline CDR1 is MNHEY and CDR2 SMNVEV (reference sequence). The CDR3 has 14 amino acids.

V gene TRBV5-5 combines with J gene TRBJ1-6, with D unresolved. CDR1 SGHKS and CDR2 YYEKEE come from the germline V gene (reference sequence). V dropped 6 bases and J dropped 0 bases, with 10 bases sitting between them. The CDR3 runs 15 residues. CDR3 coding DNA: TGTGCCAGCAAGACCGGTATCTCCTATAATTCACCCCTCCACTTT. Translated: CASKTGISYNSPLHF.

The chain joins TRBV25-1 to TRBJ2-3; TRBD2 matches 11 bases. Unmatched junction bases numbered 8, after V lost 7 bases and J lost 2 bases. The germline gives CDR1 MGHDK, CDR2 SYGVNS. There are 16 residues in the CDR3. CDR3 sequence reads: CASTPGTSGATDTQYF. CDR3 sequence (DNA): TGTGCCAGCACCCCCGGGACTAGCGGAGCCACAGATACGCAGTATTTT. The entire variable domain, with the rest obtained from reference TRBV25-1 and TRBJ2-3, is as follows: EADIYQTPRYLVIGTGKKITLECSQTMGHDKMYWYQQDPGMELHLIHYSYGVNSTEKGDLSSESTVSRIRTEHFPLTLESARPSHTSQYLCASTPGTSGATDTQYFGPGTRLTVL.